Listed here are 28 T cell receptor beta chains from one sample, sequenced in a study of cytotoxic CD8 clonotypes in ibrutinib-treated CLL. Profiling relied on immunoSEQ multiplex PCR, and the TCRdb table lists in-frame clones only, not all of them. Among about 86,000 clones listed, 70% to 90% were seen once. The source material was PBMCs, sampled before ibrutinib treatment. The source of these receptors is a human donor with chronic lymphocytic leukemia.

The V gene is TRBV7-9, the J gene TRBJ2-7; D is unclear. The CDR3 is made up of 16 amino acids. V was shortened by 5 bases and J by 2 bases, with 19 bases between the two germline ends. In germline, CDR1 is SEHNR, CDR2 FQNEAQ (reference sequence). The CDR3 DNA follows: TGTGCCAGCAGCCCATCTCCAGTGGTTCGAGCCTACGAGCAGTACTTC. Its protein is CASSPSPVVRAYEQYF.

The genes are TRBV27 and TRBJ2-7, with TRBD2 matching over 7 bases. Germline CDR1 reads MNHEY; CDR2 reads SMNVEV (reference sequence). Losses at the gene ends were 5 bases for V and 6 bases for J; bases not matched to a gene: 10. The CDR3 has 14 amino acids. The CDR3 reads CASSIIAGESEQYF. CDR3 nucleotides: TGTGCCAGCAGTATAATAGCGGGCGAAAGCGAGCAGTACTTC.

The rearrangement joins TRBV19 to TRBJ2-7, with D perhaps TRBD1 (6 bases). Trimming left V 7 bases short and J 3 bases short, with 16 bases between. This CDR3 comprises 14 residues. Germline V lookup: CDR1 LNHDA, CDR2 SQIVND (reference sequence). CDR3 coding DNA: TGTGCCAGTAATCCCACAGGACAGTTCTACGAGCAGTACTTC. Encoded protein: CASNPTGQFYEQYF. Supplemented by reference TRBV19 and TRBJ2-7, the full variable domain reads DGGITQSPKYLFRKEGQNVTLSCEQNLNHDAMYWYRQDPGQGLRLIYYSQIVNDFQKGDIAEGYSVSREKKESFPLTVTSAQKNPTAFYLCASNPTGQFYEQYFGPGTRLTVT.

This clone was seen just once. The V and J genes are TRBV15 and TRBJ1-1; D possibly corresponds to TRBD1 (5 bases). CDR1 is LNHNV, CDR2 YYDKDF, per germline (reference sequence). V was pared by 4 bases and J by 1 base, with 13 bases between. The CDR3 consists of 15 residues. The CDR3 bases are TGTGCCACCAGCAAGATGGAGGGACCGAACACTGAAGCTTTCTTT. This gives the protein CATSKMEGPNTEAFF. Full variable domain (rest looked up from reference TRBV15 and TRBJ1-1): DAMVIQNPRYQVTQFGKPVTLSCSQTLNHNVMYWYQQKSSQAPKLLFHYYDKDFNNEADTPDNFQSRRPNTSFCFLDIRSPGLGDTAMYLCATSKMEGPNTEAFFGQGTRLTVV.

This chain connects TRBV11-2 to TRBJ2-3, with 12 bases lining up with TRBD2. CDR1 is SGHAT, CDR2 FQNNGV, per germline. The CDR3 extends over 17 amino acids. V was clipped by 2 bases and J by 6 bases; unmatched bases: 9. The CDR3 DNA sequence: TGTGCCAGCAGCTTATACCTGACTAGCGGGAGAAGTGATACGCAGTATTTT. Protein product: CASSLYLTSGRSDTQYF.

The genes are TRBV4-1 and TRBJ2-7; 11 bases agree with TRBD2. The germline CDR1 and CDR2 sequences are MGHRA and YSYEKL. With V trimmed by 6 bases and J by 2 bases, 6 bases remained unmatched. This CDR3 has 15 amino acids. CDR3 in amino acids: CASSGPTSGTYEQYF. DNA of the CDR3: TGCGCCAGCAGTGGCCCGACTAGCGGGACCTACGAGCAGTACTTC.

This clone has just a few counts. The chain has TRBV27 and TRBJ2-3; TRBD2 matches 7 bases. CDR3 length: 12 residues. Trimming removed 4 bases from V and 5 bases from J; junction bases left unmatched: 0. The germline CDR1 and CDR2 sequences are MNHEY and SMNVEV (reference sequence). The CDR3 spells CASSWGGDTQYF. In DNA form, the CDR3 reads TGTGCCAGCAGTTGGGGGGGAGATACGCAGTATTTT.

The J gene is TRBJ2-1, the V gene TRBV6-5, with D perhaps given as TRBD1 or TRBD2 (6 bases each). The CDR3 spans 13 residues. CDR1 is MNHEY and CDR2 is SVGAGI in the germline V gene. V dropped 2 bases and J dropped 6 bases, with 8 bases sitting between them. CDR3 DNA: TGTGCCAGCAGTTACAAGGGGGGCAATGAGCAGTTCTTC. This sequence encodes CASSYKGGNEQFF.

The rearrangement uses TRBV11-2 and TRBJ2-2; perhaps TRBD1 as D (5 bases). This CDR3 comprises 14 residues. V shed 4 bases and J shed 5 bases, with 11 bases lying between them. Germline loops: CDR1 SGHAT, CDR2 FQNNGV. The CDR3 DNA sequence: TGTGCCAGCAGCTCAGGGCGAGGTACCGGGGAGCTGTTTTTT. Protein product: CASSSGRGTGELFF. The variable domain in full, completed from reference TRBV11-2 and TRBJ2-2, reads EAGVAQSPRYKIIEKRQSVAFWCNPISGHATLYWYQQILGQGPKLLIQFQNNGVVDDSQLPKDRFSAERLKGVDSTLKIQPAKLEDSAVYLCASSSGRGTGELFFGEGSRLTVL.

This sequence joins TRBV4-1 and TRBJ1-5, with unresolved D. The CDR3 length is 16 residues. V lost 0 bases to trimming and J lost 2 bases, with 11 bases between them. In germline, CDR1 is MGHRA, CDR2 YSYEKL. The CDR3 is CASSQDERYGNQPQHF. The CDR3 DNA reads TGCGCCAGCAGCCAAGATGAACGGTACGGCAATCAGCCCCAGCATTTT.

The sample holds a few counts of this clone. The genes are TRBV28 and TRBJ1-4, with 7 bases aligning to TRBD1. The CDR3 consists of 14 residues. In germline, CDR1 is MDHEN, CDR2 SYDVKM. The V gene end was trimmed by 8 bases and the J gene end by 4 bases; junction bases not matched to a gene: 7. CDR3 in amino acids: CASRSNRGNEKLFF. The CDR3 nucleotides read TGTGCCAGCCGATCAAACAGGGGTAATGAAAAACTGTTTTTT.

The chain is built from TRBV30 and TRBJ2-5; D remains ambiguous. Trimming shortened V by 0 bases and J by 7 bases, and 9 bases separated the two germline ends. Per germline, CDR1 GTSNPN and CDR2 SVGIG (reference sequence). The CDR3 is 12 amino acids. CDR3 coding DNA: TGTGCCTGGAGTGTGAGTGTCGGGACCCAGTACTTC. It translates to CAWSVSVGTQYF.

This chain connects TRBV19 to TRBJ2-4; 11 bases map to TRBD2. Losses at the gene ends were 6 bases for V and 2 bases for J; bases not matched to a gene: 15. Germline V gives CDR1 LNHDA, CDR2 SQIVND (reference sequence). The CDR3 has 19 residues. The CDR3 is CASRELAGERGLSKNIQYF. For the CDR3, the DNA is TGTGCCAGTAGAGAACTAGCGGGAGAGAGGGGGCTATCCAAAAACATTCAGTACTTC.

The gene calls are TRBV18 and TRBJ2-3; D call uncertain. V lost 2 bases to trimming and J lost 1 base, with 7 bases between them. Germline V gene lookup returns CDR1 KGHSH and CDR2 LQKENI. The CDR3 extends over 14 amino acids. CDR3 protein: CASSPVLGTDTQYF. The CDR3, as DNA: TGTGCCAGCTCACCAGTTCTAGGCACAGATACGCAGTATTTT.

This clone was seen more than once but under ten times. V gene TRBV29-1 combines with J gene TRBJ1-5, with 8 positions matching TRBD1. The CDR3 has 12 residues. J gave up 11 bases and V 7 bases, and 10 bases lay outside the gene matches. CDR1 is SQVTM and CDR2 is ANQGSEA in the germline V gene. DNA of the CDR3: TGCAGCGCCAAAGACAGGGGACGGTCCCAGCATTTT. It translates to CSAKDRGRSQHF. Together with reference TRBV29-1 and TRBJ1-5, the CDR3 gives the full variable domain: SAVISQKPSRDICQRGTSLTIQCQVDSQVTMMFWYRQQPGQSLTLIATANQGSEATYESGFVIDKFPISRPNLTFSTLTVSNMSPEDSSIYLCSAKDRGRSQHFGDGTRLSIL.

This chain links TRBV5-1 with TRBJ2-7; TRBD2 matches 12 bases. J lost 2 bases, V lost 1 base, and 13 bases had no gene match. CDR3 length: 19 residues. From germline, CDR1 is SGHRS and CDR2 YFSETQ. In nucleotides, the CDR3 is TGCGCCAGCAGCTTGTTACGGACCCCCCTAGCGGGAGGGACCTACGAGCAGTACTTC. Translating gives CASSLLRTPLAGGTYEQYF. The full variable domain, its missing parts supplied by reference TRBV5-1 and TRBJ2-7, is KAGVTQTPRYLIKTRGQQVTLSCSPISGHRSVSWYQQTPGQGLQFLFEYFSETQRNKGNFPGRFSGRQFSNSRSEMNVSTLELGDSALYLCASSLLRTPLAGGTYEQYFGPGTRLTVT.

The chain carries TRBV2 and TRBJ1-2; D is undetermined. The CDR3 sequence is 15 residues long. Germline values: CDR1 SNHLY, CDR2 FYNNEI. V lost 5 bases to trimming and J lost 7 bases, with 20 bases between them. CDR3 coding DNA: TGTGCCAGCAGTCTTACAACGGACGGACGGAGTGGCTACACCTTC. Amino acid sequence: CASSLTTDGRSGYTF.

The chain has TRBV5-1 and TRBJ1-2; possible D gene TRBD1, 5 bases. The V end was cut by 2 bases, the J end by 4 bases, with 9 bases between. The CDR3 covers 13 residues. Germline V gene sequence: CDR1 SGHRS, CDR2 YFSETQ. CDR3 sequence (DNA): TGCGCCAGCAGCTTTGGGGCAAGCTATGGCTACACCTTC. Translating gives CASSFGASYGYTF.

The chain combines TRBV4-2 with TRBJ1-1; 8 bases align to TRBD1. This CDR3 has 15 residues. The V gene end was trimmed by 8 bases and the J gene end by 3 bases; junction bases not matched to a gene: 11. Germline-derived CDR1 and CDR2 are LGHNA and YNFKEQ. Here the CDR3 reads CASGQGHGADTEAFF. In nucleotides, the CDR3 is TGTGCCAGCGGACAGGGCCACGGGGCGGACACTGAAGCTTTCTTT.

V gene TRBV9 combines with J gene TRBJ1-2; TRBD1 matches 8 bases. Germline V gene sequence: CDR1 SGDLS, CDR2 YYNGEE. The trim removed 1 base at V and 4 bases at J, leaving 9 bases unmatched. This CDR3 has 16 amino acids. CDR3 loop: CASSVSARDRIYGYTF. The DNA of the CDR3 is TGTGCCAGCAGCGTAAGCGCTCGGGACAGGATCTATGGCTACACCTTC.

V and J are TRBV6-5 and TRBJ2-1; the match to TRBD2 covers 13 bases. The germline gives CDR1 MNHEY, CDR2 SVGAGI. CDR3 length equals 16 residues. V was pared by 2 bases and J by 5 bases, with 3 bases of the junction left unmatched. Written as DNA, the CDR3 is TGTGCCAGCAGTTACCCGGGACTAGCGGGACACAATGAGCAGTTCTTC. This encodes CASSYPGLAGHNEQFF.

This chain joins TRBV5-1 and TRBJ1-1; D unresolved. V lost 0 bases and J 8 bases, leaving 2 bases between the germline ends. Germline CDR1 is SGHRS and CDR2 is YFSETQ. The CDR3 runs to 10 residues. CDR3 nucleotide sequence: TGCGCCAGCAGCTTGGGAGAAGCTTTCTTT. Its protein product is CASSLGEAFF.

This clone has more than one count but fewer than ten. V and J are TRBV5-1 and TRBJ2-1; TRBD2 matches at 11 bases. Germline assignment: CDR1 SGHRS and CDR2 YFSETQ. This CDR3 spans 16 amino acids. The V segment lost 3 bases and the J segment 3 bases; nucleotides outside the gene matches: 5. This CDR3 is CASSSIAGGLYNEQFF. CDR3 bases: TGCGCCAGCAGCTCCATAGCGGGAGGGCTCTACAATGAGCAGTTCTTC.

This clone was observed a few times. The rearrangement uses TRBV2 and TRBJ2-1; 10 bases are shared with TRBD2. Germline CDR1 and CDR2: SNHLY and FYNNEI. The CDR3 extends over 12 amino acids. The ends lost 9 bases at V and 7 bases at J; junction bases unmatched: 3. CDR3 bases: TGTGCCAGAACTAGCGGGATTAATGAGCAGTTCTTC. This gives the protein CARTSGINEQFF.

The chain combines TRBV5-4 with TRBJ1-2, with unresolved D. Germline CDR1 reads SGHNT; CDR2 reads YYREEE (reference sequence). The CDR3 is 11 amino acids. Trimming cost V 4 bases and J 7 bases, with 8 bases left between them. CDR3 residues: CASSRLSGYTF. For the CDR3, the DNA is TGTGCCAGCAGCCGCCTCAGTGGCTACACCTTC.

The chain employs TRBV15 and TRBJ1-5; D possibly corresponds to TRBD1 (6 bases). The CDR3 contains 15 residues. V gave up 1 base and J gave up 3 bases, with 10 bases separating them. Germline CDR1 LNHNV, CDR2 YYDKDF (reference sequence). This CDR3 reads CATSRGRQDNQPQHF. The CDR3 DNA follows: TGTGCCACCAGCAGAGGTCGACAGGACAATCAGCCCCAGCATTTT.

This rearrangement joins TRBV19 to TRBJ2-1, with 13 bases identical to TRBD2. The CDR3 is 15 residues long. Unmatched junction bases numbered 8, after V lost 7 bases and J lost 8 bases. Germline V gene sequence: CDR1 LNHDA, CDR2 SQIVND (reference sequence). DNA of the CDR3: TGTGCCAGTATGGAACTAGCGGGAGGGCTCTATGAGCAGTTCTTC. Translating gives CASMELAGGLYEQFF.

The V call is TRBV5-1, the J call TRBJ1-1; D remains unclear. Germline CDR1 SGHRS, CDR2 YFSETQ. Trimming removed 5 bases from V and 3 bases from J, with 14 bases in between. The CDR3 runs to 14 residues. In DNA form, the CDR3 reads TGCGCCAGCAGGGGGAAGAACAGAGACACTGAAGCTTTCTTT. This sequence encodes CASRGKNRDTEAFF.